The 23 T cell receptor beta chains listed next were all sequenced from one sample in a study of CD8 T cells in Susac syndrome (dated by TCRdb to the late 2010s). The receptor library was made with the immunoSEQ multiplex PCR assay. RNA was extracted using the RNeasy kit, and roughly 0.5 to 1 ug of the RNA was reverse transcribed with random hexamers. The public reads were reanalyzed by TCRdb: fastp trimming at Q25, MiXCR alignment, in-frame beta chains only. Every distinct CDR3 protein forms one entry, paired with its most common genes and DNA. In this sample the table shows tens of thousands of distinct CDR3 sequences, around 96% of which occur a single time. The top ten clonotypes cover roughly 0.62% of the sample. Sequenced material: CD8+ T cells from PBMCs. Receptors were obtained from a human donor with Susac syndrome.

The chain employs TRBV13 and TRBJ1-2; D may be TRBD1 (6 bases). This CDR3 is built from 13 residues. Trimming removed 4 bases from V and 8 bases from J, with 14 bases in between. Germline V gene lookup returns CDR1 PRHDT and CDR2 FYEKMQ (reference sequence). The CDR3 is CASSSYTGFGYTF. The CDR3 DNA is TGTGCCAGCAGCTCGTACACAGGGTTCGGCTACACCTTC.

This clonotype was detected only once. The chain combines TRBV20-1 with TRBJ2-5, with D perhaps assigned TRBD1 or TRBD2 (5 bases each). Germline CDR1 DFQATT, CDR2 SNEGSKA (reference sequence). The V end lost 3 bases, the J end lost 4 bases, and 18 bases lay between the germline ends. The length of the CDR3 is 15 residues. The CDR3 DNA reads TGCAGTGCTAGCAAAGTAGCCCAGGGACGAGAGACCCAGTACTTC. Its translation: CSASKVAQGRETQYF.

This chain joins TRBV4-3 and TRBJ2-7; perhaps TRBD1 as D (5 bases). CDR1 and CDR2 from the germline V gene are LGHNA and YSLEER. V was cut by 3 bases and J by 6 bases, with 12 bases left in between. The CDR3 is 13 amino acids. The CDR3 sequence: CASSQGQGFEQYF. CDR3 in DNA: TGCGCCAGCAGCCAGGGCCAGGGATTCGAGCAGTACTTC.

J is TRBJ1-6 and V is TRBV30; unclear D gene. The CDR3 is 11 amino acids. CDR1 and CDR2 (germline): GTSNPN, SVGIG (reference sequence). Trimming cost V 6 bases and J 10 bases, with 10 bases left between them. CDR3 in amino acids: CACQSGSPLHF. The CDR3 bases are TGTGCCTGTCAGTCGGGGTCACCCCTCCACTTT. Full variable domain (remainder filled in from reference TRBV30 and TRBJ1-6): SQTIHQWPATLVQPVGSPLSLECTVEGTSNPNLYWYRQAAGRGLQLLFYSVGIGQISSEVPQNLSASRPQDRQFILSSKKLLLSDSGFYLCACQSGSPLHFGNGTRLTVT.

The chain carries TRBV7-9 and TRBJ2-3; D remains ambiguous. Between the trimmed V and J ends, which lost 5 bases and 0 bases, there was a span of 12 bases. This CDR3 is 15 amino acids long. Germline V gene data show CDR1 as SEHNR and CDR2 as FQNEAQ (reference sequence). The CDR3 coding sequence is TGTGCCAGCAGCCTGCTAGTTACTAGCACAGATACGCAGTATTTT. Amino acids: CASSLLVTSTDTQYF.

The J gene is TRBJ2-5, the V gene TRBV27; D unresolved. This CDR3 is built from 11 residues. The germline V gene has CDR1 MNHEY and CDR2 SMNVEV (reference sequence). The V gene lost 9 bases and the J gene lost 7 bases, with 12 bases spanning the gap. The CDR3 spells CASTALGTQYF. Here the CDR3 DNA reads TGTGCCAGTACTGCCCTGGGGACCCAGTACTTC.

This chain connects TRBV23-1 to TRBJ1-4, with no clear D. TRBV23-1 belongs to the ORF category, with a function that is uncertain. The CDR3 runs 14 residues. Trimming removed 8 bases from V and 3 bases from J, with 13 bases in between. CDR3 amino acids: CASPRAGSNEKLFF. CDR3 DNA: TGCGCCAGCCCCCGGGCGGGGTCTAATGAAAAACTGTTTTTT.

V gene TRBV27 combines with J gene TRBJ1-2; D is uncertain. V was trimmed by 4 bases and J by 2 bases, leaving 8 bases between them. Per the germline V gene, CDR1 is MNHEY and CDR2 is SMNVEV (reference sequence). This CDR3 has 13 amino acids. CDR3 loop: CASSYEGNYGYTF. CDR3 bases: TGTGCCAGCAGTTATGAAGGGAACTATGGCTACACCTTC.

The chain joins TRBV10-2 to TRBJ2-7; D remains unclear. CDR1 WSHSY and CDR2 SAAADI come from the germline V gene. Between the trimmed V and J ends, which lost 4 bases and 3 bases, there was a span of 7 bases. This CDR3 is built from 12 residues. CDR3 region: CASSGRIYEQYF. In DNA, the CDR3 is TGCGCCAGCAGTGGAAGGATCTACGAGCAGTACTTC.

This rearrangement joins TRBV9 to TRBJ2-7; 7 nucleotides line up with TRBD2. The CDR3 sequence is 14 residues long. Per the germline V gene, CDR1 is SGDLS and CDR2 is YYNGEE. V gave up 4 bases and J gave up 4 bases; unmatched junction bases: 8. The DNA for the CDR3 is TGTGCCAGCAGCCCTGCGGGGGTAGAATACGAGCAGTACTTC. Residues: CASSPAGVEYEQYF.

The V and J genes are TRBV12-3 or TRBV12-4 and TRBJ1-6, with D possibly matching TRBD1 (5 bases). CDR3 length equals 13 residues. Trimming took 6 bases from V and 7 from J, leaving 10 bases between them. CDR3 amino acids: CASRQRQNSPLHF. The DNA for the CDR3 is TGTGCCAGCAGACAAAGACAGAATTCACCCCTCCACTTT.

The chain recombines TRBV6-1 with TRBJ2-1, with D possibly TRBD2 on 6 matching bases. Looked up from germline, CDR1 is MNHNS and CDR2 is SASEGT. CDR3 length: 12 residues. V shed 6 bases and J shed 8 bases, with 11 bases lying between them. The CDR3 nucleotides are TGTGCCAGCAGCCGTTCGGGGGATGAGCAGTTCTTC. This sequence encodes CASSRSGDEQFF.

The genes are TRBV7-9 and TRBJ1-1, with 7 bases identical to TRBD1. The CDR3 is 13 amino acids. From germline, CDR1 is SEHNR and CDR2 FQNEAQ (reference sequence). V gave up 1 base and J gave up 9 bases; unmatched junction bases: 5. The CDR3 sequence is CASSLEGGVKAFF. CDR3 nucleotide sequence: TGTGCCAGCAGCTTAGAAGGGGGCGTTAAAGCTTTCTTT.

The CDR3 loop reads CASSPDRNEQYF. The CDR3 DNA follows: TGTGCCAGCAGCCCGGACAGAAACGAGCAGTACTTC. V gene TRBV6-2 or TRBV6-3 combines with J gene TRBJ2-7; tentative D call: TRBD1 (6 bases). This CDR3 has 12 residues. Germline loops: CDR1 MNHEY, CDR2 SVGEGT. Trimming took 6 bases from V and 5 from J, leaving 11 bases between them.

The rearrangement links TRBV5-1 to TRBJ2-1, with 8 bases identical to TRBD2. Germline trimming cut 4 bases from V and 10 bases from J; bases unmatched to any gene: 13. The germline V gene has CDR1 SGHRS and CDR2 YFSETQ. This CDR3 has 15 amino acids. The CDR3 is CASSRGGRGEREQFF. The CDR3 DNA reads TGCGCCAGCAGCCGGGGGGGGCGGGGAGAGAGGGAGCAGTTCTTC.

This chain uses TRBV27 with TRBJ1-1; D gene ambiguous. Germline CDR1 is MNHEY and CDR2 is SMNVEV (reference sequence). CDR3 length equals 11 residues. V was trimmed by 3 bases and J by 7 bases, leaving 6 bases between them. This chain's CDR3 is CASSLAGEAFF. The CDR3 bases are TGTGCCAGCAGTTTGGCGGGTGAAGCTTTCTTT.

The J gene is TRBJ1-1, the V gene TRBV19; 7 bases agree with TRBD1. With V trimmed by 8 bases and J by 3 bases, 6 bases remained unmatched. There are 13 residues in the CDR3. Germline V gene sequence: CDR1 LNHDA, CDR2 SQIVND (reference sequence). CDR3 in DNA: TGTGCCAGTTCCGACAGGGCGTACACTGAAGCTTTCTTT. Protein: CASSDRAYTEAFF. Full variable domain (rest looked up from reference TRBV19 and TRBJ1-1): DGGITQSPKYLFRKEGQNVTLSCEQNLNHDAMYWYRQDPGQGLRLIYYSQIVNDFQKGDIAEGYSVSREKKESFPLTVTSAQKNPTAFYLCASSDRAYTEAFFGQGTRLTVV.

The V and J genes are TRBV7-9 and TRBJ1-2; 9 nucleotides align to TRBD1. The trim removed 5 bases at V and 6 bases at J, leaving 4 bases unmatched. The CDR3 has 13 amino acids. Germline values: CDR1 SEHNR, CDR2 FQNEAQ (reference sequence). The chain's CDR3 is CASSPWTGDGYTF. The CDR3 bases are TGTGCCAGCAGCCCCTGGACAGGGGATGGCTACACCTTC.

This clonotype was recorded once. V usage is TRBV27 and J usage is TRBJ2-1; 10 bases agree with TRBD2. The CDR3 is 16 amino acids. After removal of 5 bases from V and 9 bases from J, the junction contained 13 bases not matched to a gene. CDR1 is MNHEY, CDR2 SMNVEV, per germline (reference sequence). This chain's CDR3 is CASSLGTSASLTEQFF. The CDR3 DNA is TGTGCCAGCAGTCTAGGGACTAGCGCCTCGTTAACTGAGCAGTTCTTC.

The rearrangement joins TRBV3-1 to TRBJ2-1; D tentatively reads TRBD1 or TRBD2 (5 bases each). V was shortened by 0 bases and J by 12 bases, with 12 bases between the two germline ends. Per the germline V gene, CDR1 is LGHDT and CDR2 is YNNKEL (reference sequence). The CDR3 has 13 residues. CDR3 sequence (DNA): TGTGCCAGCAGCCAAGAGGGGGAACGGGTGCAGTTCTTC. This sequence encodes CASSQEGERVQFF.

V and J are TRBV20-1 and TRBJ2-7; 10 positions match TRBD2. CDR3 size: 15 residues. The trim removed 4 bases at V and 2 bases at J, leaving 8 bases unmatched. Per germline, CDR1 DFQATT and CDR2 SNEGSKA (reference sequence). DNA for the CDR3: TGCAGTGCTACCATAGGAGCGGGGGGGACCTACGAGCAGTACTTC. This codes for CSATIGAGGTYEQYF.

V and J are TRBV4-2 and TRBJ2-1; no clear D gene. This CDR3 is 13 amino acids long. V lost 0 bases and J lost 7, with 7 bases in between. Per germline, CDR1 LGHNA and CDR2 YNFKEQ. In DNA form, the CDR3 reads TGTGCCAGCAGCCAAGATCTGGGGAATGAGCAGTTCTTC. As protein: CASSQDLGNEQFF.

The chain links TRBV18 to TRBJ1-1; D gene uncertain. The CDR3 sequence is 14 residues long. V lost 6 bases and J 1 base, leaving 12 bases between the germline ends. Germline V lookup: CDR1 KGHSH, CDR2 LQKENI. The CDR3: CASSKIRENTEAFF. In DNA form, the CDR3 reads TGTGCCAGCTCTAAAATTAGAGAGAACACTGAAGCTTTCTTT.